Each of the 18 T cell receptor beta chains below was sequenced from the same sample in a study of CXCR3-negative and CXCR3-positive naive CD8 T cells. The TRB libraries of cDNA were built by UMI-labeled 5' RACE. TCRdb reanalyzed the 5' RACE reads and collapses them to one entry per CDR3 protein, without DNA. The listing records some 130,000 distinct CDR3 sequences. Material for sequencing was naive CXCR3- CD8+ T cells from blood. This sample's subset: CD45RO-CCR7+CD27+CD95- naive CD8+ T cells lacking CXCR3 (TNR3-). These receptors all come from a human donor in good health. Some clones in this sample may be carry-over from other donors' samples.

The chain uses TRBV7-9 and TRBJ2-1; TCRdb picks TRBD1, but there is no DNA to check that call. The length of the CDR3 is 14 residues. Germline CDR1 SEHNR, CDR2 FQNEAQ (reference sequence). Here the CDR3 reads CASNRQGAHNGQFF.

The CDR3 region is CASSNFGPTTQQYF. The chain has TRBV5-1 and TRBJ2-7. The CDR3 sequence is 14 residues long. Germline CDR1 and CDR2: SGHRS and YFSETQ.

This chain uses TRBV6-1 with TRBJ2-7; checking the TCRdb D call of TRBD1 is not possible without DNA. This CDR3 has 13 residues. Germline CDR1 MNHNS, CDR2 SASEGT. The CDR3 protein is CASGGGLSYEQYF.

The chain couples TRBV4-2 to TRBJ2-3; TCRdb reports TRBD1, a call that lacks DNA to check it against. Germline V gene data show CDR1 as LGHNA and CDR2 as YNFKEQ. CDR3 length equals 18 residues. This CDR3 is CASSPFFVGGRGTDTQYF.

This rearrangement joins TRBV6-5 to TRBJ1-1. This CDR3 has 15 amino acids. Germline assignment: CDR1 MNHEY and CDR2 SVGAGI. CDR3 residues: CASSLQETPGTEAFF.

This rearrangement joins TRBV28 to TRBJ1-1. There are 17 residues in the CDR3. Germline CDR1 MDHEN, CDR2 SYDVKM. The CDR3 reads CASSLPRALLKGTEAFF.

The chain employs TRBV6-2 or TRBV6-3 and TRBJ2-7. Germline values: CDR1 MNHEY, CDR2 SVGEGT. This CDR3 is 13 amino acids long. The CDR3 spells CASSYSAHYEQYF.

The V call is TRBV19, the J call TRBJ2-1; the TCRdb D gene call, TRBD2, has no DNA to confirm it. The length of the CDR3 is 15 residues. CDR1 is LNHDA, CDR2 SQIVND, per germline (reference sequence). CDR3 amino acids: CASSTFTGGLNEQFF.

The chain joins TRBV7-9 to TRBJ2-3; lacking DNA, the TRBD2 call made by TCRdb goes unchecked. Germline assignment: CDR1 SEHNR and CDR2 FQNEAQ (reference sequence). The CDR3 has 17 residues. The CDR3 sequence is CASSREATSGNSDTQYF.

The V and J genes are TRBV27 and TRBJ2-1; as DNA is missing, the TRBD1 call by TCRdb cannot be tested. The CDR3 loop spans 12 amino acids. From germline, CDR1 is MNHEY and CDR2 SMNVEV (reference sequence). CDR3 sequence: CASSHRVDEQFF.

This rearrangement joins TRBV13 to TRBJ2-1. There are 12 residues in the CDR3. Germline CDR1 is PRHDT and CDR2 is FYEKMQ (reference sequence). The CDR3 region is CASNLEVNEQFF.

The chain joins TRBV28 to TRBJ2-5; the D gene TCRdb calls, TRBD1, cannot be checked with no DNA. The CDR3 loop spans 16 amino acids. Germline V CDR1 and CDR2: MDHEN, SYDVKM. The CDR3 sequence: CASSGQTGVWEETQYF.

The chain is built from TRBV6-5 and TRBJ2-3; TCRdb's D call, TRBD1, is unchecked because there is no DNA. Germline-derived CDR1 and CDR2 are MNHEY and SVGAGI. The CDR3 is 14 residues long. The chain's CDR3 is CASSLTGFEDTQYF.

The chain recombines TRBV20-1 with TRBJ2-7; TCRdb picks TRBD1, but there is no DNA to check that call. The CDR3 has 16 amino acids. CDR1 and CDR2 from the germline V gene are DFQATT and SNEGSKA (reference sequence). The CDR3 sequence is CSARDSGTSALYEQHF.

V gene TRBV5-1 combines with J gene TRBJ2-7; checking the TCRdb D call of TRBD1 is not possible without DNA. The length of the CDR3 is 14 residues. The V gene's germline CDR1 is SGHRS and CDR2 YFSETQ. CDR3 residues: CASSWTAVSYEQYF. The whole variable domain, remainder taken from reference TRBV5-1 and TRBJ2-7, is KAGVTQTPRYLIKTRGQQVTLSCSPISGHRSVSWYQQTPGQGLQFLFEYFSETQRNKGNFPGRFSGRQFSNSRSEMNVSTLELGDSALYLCASSWTAVSYEQYFGPGTRLTVT.

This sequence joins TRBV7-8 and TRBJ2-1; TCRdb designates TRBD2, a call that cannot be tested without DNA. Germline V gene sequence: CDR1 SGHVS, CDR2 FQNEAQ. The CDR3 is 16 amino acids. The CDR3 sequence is CASSSLLAGGFDEEFF.

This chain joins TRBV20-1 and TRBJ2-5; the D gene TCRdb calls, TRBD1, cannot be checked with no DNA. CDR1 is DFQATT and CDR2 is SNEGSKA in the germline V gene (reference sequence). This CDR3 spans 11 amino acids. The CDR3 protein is CSAIQGDTQYF.

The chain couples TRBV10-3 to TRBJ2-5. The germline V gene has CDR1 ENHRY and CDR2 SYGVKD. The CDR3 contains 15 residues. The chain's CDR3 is CAISEASIGEETQYF.